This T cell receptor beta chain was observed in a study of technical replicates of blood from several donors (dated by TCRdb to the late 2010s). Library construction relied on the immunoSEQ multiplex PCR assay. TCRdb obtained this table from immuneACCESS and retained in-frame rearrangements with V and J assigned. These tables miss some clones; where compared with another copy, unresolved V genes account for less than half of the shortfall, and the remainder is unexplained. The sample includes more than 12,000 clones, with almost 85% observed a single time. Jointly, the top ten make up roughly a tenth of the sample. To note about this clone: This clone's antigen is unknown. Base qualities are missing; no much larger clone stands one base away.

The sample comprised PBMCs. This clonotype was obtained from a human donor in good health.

Here the CDR3 is given as CASSGAGGTQPQHF. The DNA sequence reads TGTGCCAGCAGTGGAGCGGGAGGTACTCAGCCCCAGCATTTT. The chain uses TRBV2 and TRBJ1-5; the D gene assignment is ambiguous. From cysteine to phenylalanine, the CDR3 is 14 amino acids long. The entry retains the CDR3 DNA only, 42 bases that are in frame from base 1. The junction carries 13 bases between V and J, which are trimmed by 4 bases and 6 bases respectively. CDR1 and CDR2 are drawn from the germline V gene: SNHLY, FYNNEI.